This T cell receptor (beta chain) was recorded in a study of CD8 T cell repertoires and HIV-1 epitope variants. Study details: T cells were cultured for 10 days with cytokines added on days 3 and 7. Study findings and constraints: Under 10 antigen-specific TCR beta clonotypes were found; more than five seemed cross-reactive to variants.

Sequencing of TCR beta CDR3 used immunoSEQ survey depth. Assay: immunoSEQ multiplex PCR; the TCRdb copy retains only in-frame clones and omits some. Found here are over 90,000 clones, 60% to 80% of them singletons; the top ten hold 20% to 30%. This CDR3 comprises 14 residues. CDR1 is SGHTA and CDR2 is FQGTGA in the germline V gene. J was trimmed by 2 bases and V by 5 bases; bases with no gene match: 3. Note on this clone: Its antigen is unknown.

This receptor was taken from a male donor with HIV. The chain joins TRBV7-3 to TRBJ2-7, with TRBD1 matching 10 bases. Specimen: uncultured baseline CD8+ T cells from peripheral blood mononuclear cells (PBMCs). This CDR3 is CASSEGQGPYEQYF. The CDR3 nucleotides are TGTGCCAGCAGCGAGGGACAGGGGCCCTACGAGCAGTACTTC.